These 21 T cell receptor beta chains came from one sample sequenced in a study of blood T cell repertoires in COVID-19. Only in-frame clones appear in the TCRdb table, and some are missing; sequencing was by immunoSEQ multiplex PCR. This repertoire shows approximately 300,000 clones, roughly 88% found once; its top ten account for 0.87%. Sequenced: peripheral blood. The receptors shown here come from a human donor with COVID-19, enrolled during active disease. The donor label of this sample is uncertain.

The V and J genes are TRBV21-1 and TRBJ2-7; the DNA was not compared with TRBD1, the D call given in the table. TRBV21-1 is annotated as a pseudogene. This CDR3 is built from 13 residues. The CDR3 loop is CASSKDSLLEQYF. CDR3 nucleotide sequence: TGTGCCAGCAGCAAAGACAGTCTCTTGGAGCAGTACTTC.

V and J are TRBV5-5 and TRBJ1-1, with D unresolved. V was cut by 4 bases and J by 8 bases, with 18 bases left in between. CDR1 is SGHKS, CDR2 YYEKEE, per germline (reference sequence). The CDR3 extends over 14 amino acids. The CDR3 region is CASSLAVSGGEAFF. In DNA form, the CDR3 reads TGTGCCAGCAGCCTCGCCGTCAGCGGAGGGGAAGCTTTCTTT.

The chain recombines TRBV6-5 with TRBJ2-3; unclear D gene. The V gene lost 8 bases and the J gene lost 3 bases, with 15 bases spanning the gap. This CDR3 is 14 amino acids long. Germline V gives CDR1 MNHEY, CDR2 SVGAGI. The CDR3 DNA is TGTGCCAGCGTGAACAGCCACCTGACAGATACGCAGTATTTT. Protein: CASVNSHLTDTQYF.

V and J are TRBV3-1 (or the pseudogene TRBV3-2) and TRBJ1-2; 9 nucleotides match TRBD1. Germline V gene data show CDR1 as LGHDT and CDR2 as YNNKEL (reference sequence). The CDR3 extends over 15 amino acids. J was trimmed by 5 bases and V by 1 base; bases with no gene match: 5. CDR3 sequence: CASSQVRGQGYGYTF. The CDR3 nucleotides are TGTGCCAGCAGCCAAGTGCGAGGACAGGGGTATGGCTACACCTTC.

This clone was recorded once. The V gene is TRBV5-6, the J gene TRBJ1-6; tentative D call: TRBD1 (5 bases). In germline, CDR1 is SGHDT, CDR2 YYEEEE. The CDR3 totals 16 residues. V lost 0 bases and J lost 7, with 14 bases in between. This chain's CDR3 is CASSLAGTGGNSPLHF. CDR3 DNA: TGTGCCAGCAGCTTGGCCGGGACGGGAGGAAATTCACCCCTCCACTTT.

This chain uses TRBV27 with TRBJ1-3; tentative D call: TRBD1 (5 bases). The CDR3 covers 13 residues. Trimming removed 4 bases from V and 4 bases from J, with 8 bases in between. Per germline, CDR1 MNHEY and CDR2 SMNVEV (reference sequence). The CDR3 is CASSSNRGNTIYF. The CDR3 coding sequence is TGTGCCAGCAGTTCGAACAGGGGAAACACCATATATTTT.

This sequence joins TRBV5-5 and TRBJ1-2, with 8 bases matching TRBD1. Germline CDR1 and CDR2: SGHKS and YYEKEE (reference sequence). CDR3 length: 15 residues. V lost 0 bases and J lost 7; bases outside the gene matches: 8. The DNA for the CDR3 is TGTGCCAGCAGCTTGGATGCAGGGGGCTGGAGTGGCTACACCTTC. It encodes CASSLDAGGWSGYTF.

Written as DNA, the CDR3 is TGTGCCAGCAGTTACTCGGGGAGGGACAATCAGCCCCAGCATTTT. Protein: CASSYSGRDNQPQHF. The gene calls are TRBV6-6 and TRBJ1-5; D remains ambiguous. V lost 0 bases and J lost 3, with 9 bases in between. The CDR3 is 15 amino acids. Germline V gives CDR1 MNHNY, CDR2 SVGAGI (reference sequence).

V and J are TRBV24-1 and TRBJ1-1; 7 nucleotides match TRBD1. V dropped 9 bases and J dropped 1; count of bases not matched to a gene: 7. CDR1 and CDR2 (germline): KGHDR, SFDVKD. CDR3 size: 14 residues. This CDR3 is CATRQGRSNTEAFF. As DNA, the CDR3 is TGTGCCACCCGACAGGGAAGGTCGAACACTGAAGCTTTCTTT.

Concerning this clone: Other DNA sequences from this sample encode an identical CDR3 as well. V gene TRBV7-9 combines with J gene TRBJ1-2; TRBD1 matches at 9 bases. Germline V gives CDR1 SEHNR, CDR2 FQNEAQ (reference sequence). The CDR3 is 13 residues long. The V gene end was trimmed by 5 bases and the J gene end by 6 bases; junction bases not matched to a gene: 4. The CDR3 spells CASSLQGADGYTF. The CDR3, as DNA: TGTGCCAGCAGCCTACAGGGGGCGGATGGCTACACCTTC.

V usage is TRBV7-3 and J usage is TRBJ2-1; tentatively, D is TRBD2 (5 bases). Trimming removed 2 bases at V and 9 bases at J, with 23 bases between. This CDR3 spans 17 amino acids. Germline V gives CDR1 SGHTA, CDR2 FQGTGA. In nucleotides, the CDR3 is TGTGCCAGCAGCTTATGGCCCGGAGGTGCCACGGGTAGTGAGCAGTTCTTC. Translating gives CASSLWPGGATGSEQFF.

The genes are TRBV4-3 and TRBJ2-1, with D possibly matching TRBD2 (5 bases). V lost 1 base to trimming and J lost 9 bases, with 13 bases between them. Germline CDR1 is LGHNA and CDR2 is YSLEER. This CDR3 has 14 residues. The CDR3 nucleotides are TGCGCCAGCAGCCAAGTCCTATCTAGCACTGAGCAGTTCTTC. Translating gives CASSQVLSSTEQFF.

This clone was counted only a few times. V is TRBV28 and J is TRBJ1-1, with 9 bases aligning to TRBD1. V shed 1 base, J shed 4 bases, and the junction held 13 bases outside the gene matches. This CDR3 has 18 amino acids. Looked up from germline, CDR1 is MDHEN and CDR2 is SYDVKM. Here the CDR3 reads CASSLSWRQGVWGTEAFF. CDR3 DNA sequence: TGTGCCAGCAGTTTATCGTGGAGACAGGGGGTATGGGGCACTGAAGCTTTCTTT.

The V call is TRBV6-1, the J call TRBJ1-2; TRBD1 aligns across 8 bases. CDR3 length: 15 residues. V was pared by 1 base and J by 8 bases, with 9 bases of the junction left unmatched. The germline gives CDR1 MNHNS, CDR2 SASEGT. CDR3 bases: TGTGCCAGCAGTGAAGGGGGAGCAGGGGGCTGGGGCTACACCTTC. Translation gives CASSEGGAGGWGYTF.

The J gene is TRBJ1-4, the V gene TRBV19; 7 bases match TRBD1. Trimming at V came to 5 bases and at J to 0 bases, leaving 6 bases not matched to a gene. The germline gives CDR1 LNHDA, CDR2 SQIVND (reference sequence). This CDR3 has 16 amino acids. CDR3 nucleotides: TGTGCCAGTAGTGGACTTGGACAGGCAACTAATGAAAAACTGTTTTTT. It yields the protein CASSGLGQATNEKLFF.

Only a few counts were recorded for this clone. The chain joins TRBV9 to TRBJ1-3, with D possibly matching TRBD1 (6 bases). CDR1 and CDR2 (germline): SGDLS, YYNGEE. The CDR3 is made up of 16 amino acids. Between the trimmed V and J ends, which lost 0 bases and 4 bases, there was a span of 14 bases. This CDR3 is CASSVEVQGVGNTIYF. In nucleotides, the CDR3 is TGTGCCAGCAGCGTAGAGGTACAGGGCGTAGGAAACACCATATATTTT.

This clone has just a few counts. V and J are TRBV6-5 and TRBJ2-7, with 7 bases lining up with TRBD1. CDR3 length: 16 amino acids. Per germline, CDR1 MNHEY and CDR2 SVGAGI. J lost 0 bases, V lost 2 bases, and 7 bases had no gene match. The CDR3 coding sequence is TGTGCCAGCAGTTACGCTCACGGGACAGCCTCCTACGAGCAGTACTTC. It codes for CASSYAHGTASYEQYF.

This chain joins TRBV19 and TRBJ1-3; D remains ambiguous. The CDR3 covers 13 residues. Trimming shortened V by 8 bases and J by 2 bases, and 10 bases separated the two germline ends. The germline CDR1 and CDR2 sequences are LNHDA and SQIVND (reference sequence). CDR3 region: CASRVEPGNTIYF. Here the CDR3 DNA reads TGTGCCAGTCGAGTGGAGCCTGGAAACACCATATATTTT.

The chain is built from TRBV6-1 and TRBJ2-2; 7 bases map to TRBD2. The CDR3 sequence is 17 residues long. V dropped 1 base and J dropped 3; count of bases not matched to a gene: 8. Per germline, CDR1 MNHNS and CDR2 SASEGT. The CDR3 bases are TGTGCCAGCAGTGAAGGGGGAGGGGCCCTCGACACCGGGGAGCTGTTTTTT. Translated, it gives CASSEGGGALDTGELFF.

This clone was picked up a small number of times. This chain uses TRBV6-1 with TRBJ2-3, with 9 bases aligning to TRBD2. The V segment lost 3 bases and the J segment 5 bases; nucleotides outside the gene matches: 6. CDR1 and CDR2 (germline): MNHNS, SASEGT. This CDR3 is built from 15 residues. CDR3 sequence: CASSDVAGGRDTQYF. The CDR3 nucleotides read TGTGCCAGCAGTGATGTGGCGGGAGGGAGAGATACGCAGTATTTT.

The chain combines TRBV7-3 with TRBJ2-1; 9 bases match TRBD2. The length of the CDR3 is 13 residues. V was pared by 8 bases and J by 5 bases, with 4 bases of the junction left unmatched. Germline-derived CDR1 and CDR2 are SGHTA and FQGTGA. The CDR3 is CASAGGPNNEQFF. CDR3 nucleotide sequence: TGTGCCAGCGCGGGAGGGCCTAACAATGAGCAGTTCTTC. The whole variable domain, remainder taken from reference TRBV7-3 and TRBJ2-1, is GAGVSQTPSNKVTEKGKYVELRCDPISGHTALYWYRQSLGQGPEFLIYFQGTGAADDSGLPNDRFFAVRPEGSVSTLKIQRTERGDSAVYLCASAGGPNNEQFFGPGTRLTVL.